Listed below are T cell receptor beta chains from one sample, sequenced in a study of vaccination effects on CD4 cells after COVID-19. Assay used: immunoSEQ multiplex PCR; TCRdb lists only in-frame clones, some missing. The table has about 17,000 clones, over 60% seen once. Antigens for these TCRs are unknown. The input for sequencing was CD4+ T cells from PBMCs cultured with SARS-CoV-2 spike peptides, taken after COVID-19 vaccination. All receptors come from a human donor who had a prior SARS-CoV-2 infection. CDR3s include the opening cysteine and the closing phenylalanine or tryptophan. D genes are given only for firm matches. Size values are once, few and many counts, or a class for expanded clones, and some rows have none.

- - TRBJ1-1 TRBV7-9 CASSRQTTEAFF TGTGCCAGCAGCCGGCAGACCACTGAAGCTTTCTTT
- - TRBJ2-2 TRBV27 CASSPIHVDTGELFF TGTGCCAGCAGTCCTATCCACGTCGATACCGGGGAGCTGTTTTTT
- - TRBJ1-4 TRBV21-1 CASSKEMTGGFCEKLFF TGTGCCAGCAGCAAAGAAATGACAGGGGGCTTCTGTGAAAAACTGTTTTTT
few - TRBJ1-2 TRBV4-1 CASSQDLLNYGYTF TGCGCCAGCAGCCAAGATCTCCTCAACTATGGCTACACCTTC
once - TRBJ2-2 TRBV5-1 CASSPYRLDRGELFF TGCGCCAGCAGCCCCTATAGACTAGACCGCGGGGAGCTGTTTTTT
- - TRBJ1-4 TRBV14 CASSRGLGEKLFF TGTGCCAGCAGCCGAGGACTGGGGGAAAAACTGTTTTTT
- - TRBJ1-1 TRBV5-1 CASSPGAGDTEAFF TGCGCCAGCAGTCCCGGTGCAGGGGACACTGAAGCTTTCTTT
- - TRBJ2-7 TRBV7-8 CASSPVAEVEQYF TGTGCCAGCAGCCCGGTGGCCGAGGTCGAGCAGTACTTC
- TRBD1 TRBJ2-3 TRBV11-2 CASSFRTGQDTQYF TGTGCCAGCAGCTTCCGGACAGGGCAAGATACGCAGTATTTT
- - TRBJ2-5 TRBV7-3 CASSQSNQETQYF TGTGCCAGCAGCCAGAGTAACCAAGAGACCCAGTACTTC
once - TRBJ2-1 TRBV12-3/TRBV12-4 CASSFRWWDEQFF TGTGCCAGCAGTTTTAGATGGTGGGATGAGCAGTTCTTC
- - TRBJ2-1 TRBV20-1 CSASSLGRDNNEQFF TGCAGTGCTAGTTCCCTCGGGCGGGACAACAATGAGCAGTTCTTC
- - TRBJ2-3 TRBV24-1 CATGERSGDTDTQYF TGTGCCACCGGAGAGCGGAGTGGGGACACAGATACGCAGTATTTT
- - TRBJ1-4 TRBV12-3/TRBV12-4 CASRGTANEKLFF TGTGCCAGCAGAGGGACGGCTAATGAAAAACTGTTTTTT
- - TRBJ2-7 TRBV27 CASSLYPLTYEQYF TGTGCCAGCAGTCTCTATCCCTTGACCTACGAGCAGTACTTC
- - TRBJ1-5 TRBV15 CATSRPQRVGGWSQPQHF TGTGCCACCAGCAGACCTCAACGGGTAGGGGGTTGGAGTCAGCCCCAGCATTTT
- TRBD2 TRBJ2-3 TRBV27 CASSALALTSGGRDTQYF TGTGCCAGCAGTGCACTCGCCCTGACTAGCGGGGGGCGAGATACGCAGTATTTT
once - TRBJ1-2 TRBV30 CAWRFGWNAGYTF TGTGCCTGGAGATTTGGTTGGAACGCTGGCTACACCTTC
- - TRBJ2-2 TRBV24-1 CATSDLGSTEGPYITGELFF TGTGCCACCAGTGATTTGGGGTCCACGGAGGGGCCGTACATCACCGGGGAGCTGTTTTTT
- TRBD2 TRBJ2-3 TRBV6-2/TRBV6-3 CASSFSPGLAGTSTDTQYF TGTGCCAGCAGTTTCTCCCCGGGACTAGCGGGGACTAGCACAGATACGCAGTATTTT
- TRBD2 TRBJ2-7 TRBV6-5 CASSTPAGGRYEQYF TGTGCCAGCAGTACCCCTGCGGGAGGAAGGTACGAGCAGTACTTC
- TRBD1 TRBJ1-2 TRBV11-1 CASSSGTVRGYTF TGTGCCAGCAGCTCAGGGACAGTCCGTGGCTACACCTTC
- - TRBJ2-5 TRBV24-1 CATSDPDTIQETQYF TGTGCCACCAGTGACCCAGACACGATTCAAGAGACCCAGTACTTC
- TRBD1 TRBJ1-5 TRBV6-6 CASSPTGEVQPQHF TGTGCCAGCAGTCCGACAGGGGAAGTTCAGCCCCAGCATTTT
- TRBD1 TRBJ1-1 TRBV6-5 CASSYGRGDTEAFF TGTGCCAGCAGTTACGGCAGGGGGGACACTGAAGCTTTCTTT
few TRBD2 TRBJ2-7 TRBV7-6 CASSAQGPSGGTYEQYF TGTGCCAGCAGCGCCCAAGGCCCTAGCGGGGGGACCTACGAGCAGTACTTC
- - TRBJ1-6 TRBV5-6 CASSPGQSLYSPLHF TGTGCCAGCAGTCCGGGACAATCCCTCTATTCACCCCTCCACTTT
- TRBD2 TRBJ2-5 TRBV4-3 CASSLRLAGDGETQYF TGCGCCAGCAGTTTACGACTAGCGGGAGATGGAGAGACCCAGTACTTC